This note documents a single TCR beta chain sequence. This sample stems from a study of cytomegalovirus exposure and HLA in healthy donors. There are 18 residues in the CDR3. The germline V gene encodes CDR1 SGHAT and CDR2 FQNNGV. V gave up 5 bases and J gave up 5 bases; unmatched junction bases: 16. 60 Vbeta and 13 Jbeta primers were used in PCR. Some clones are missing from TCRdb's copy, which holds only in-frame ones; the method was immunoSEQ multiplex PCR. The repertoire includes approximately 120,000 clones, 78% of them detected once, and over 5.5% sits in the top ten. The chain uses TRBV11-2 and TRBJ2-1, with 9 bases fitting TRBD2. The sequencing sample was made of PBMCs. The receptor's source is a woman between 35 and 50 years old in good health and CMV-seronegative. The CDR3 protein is CASSRRLADRPLDNEQFF. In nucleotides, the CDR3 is TGTGCCAGCAGCCGACGACTAGCGGACCGTCCGCTCGACAATGAGCAGTTCTTC.